This TCR beta chain derives from a study of a mutant IDH1 vaccine in newly diagnosed glioma. About the study: Mean patient age was around 40 years; about 60% were male and about 40% female. The earlier regimen, radiotherapy, temozolomide, or both, was most often both. Regarding the study as a whole: Vaccine-induced immune responses were detected in about 93% of patients.

Produced via immunoSEQ multiplex PCR; TCRdb's table is partial and in-frame only. The sample consists of under 65,000 clones, 60% to 85% of them appearing once. This sample's time point: baseline, week 1 (first vaccination visit). The treatment was: pre-vaccination baseline after standard-of-care therapy. Tumors from donors were new WHO grade 3 or 4 IDH1-mutant astrocytomas with ATRX loss. This clone showed up just once. What it binds is not known. Trimming took off 0 bases at V and 6 bases at J, with 11 bases between the two ends. The CDR3 spans 15 residues. CDR1 and CDR2 (germline): SGHTA, FQGNSA. This chain uses TRBV7-2 with TRBJ1-4; D is unclear. Sequenced material: PBMCs, taken from a glioma patient treated with radiotherapy, temozolomide or both. The clonotype comes from a middle-aged woman with glioma. The CDR3 sequence is CASSLAMGYYEKLFF. The CDR3 nucleotides read TGTGCCAGCAGCTTAGCGATGGGCTATTATGAAAAACTGTTTTTT. Using reference TRBV7-2 and TRBJ1-4 for the parts outside the CDR3, the full variable domain is GAGVSQSPSNKVTEKGKDVELRCDPISGHTALYWYRQSLGQGLEFLIYFQGNSAPDKSGLPSDRFSAERTGGSVSTLTIQRTQQEDSAVYLCASSLAMGYYEKLFFGSGTQLSVL.